This T cell receptor beta chain was profiled in a study of T-cell reconstitution after alpha-beta-depleted transplantation in children. Study observations and caveats: Several patients had high TCRbeta diversity at day 60; it came from surviving recipient T cells and thymic progenitors. Once a year had passed after transplant, T-cell counts and diversity came mostly from newly produced T cells. Expanded graft clones numbering several hundred reportedly gave rise to alpha-beta T cells about two months after transplant.

This CDR3 contains 13 residues. J gave up 7 bases and V 7 bases, and 9 bases lay outside the gene matches. Germline CDR1 SQVTM, CDR2 ANQGSEA. This clonotype came up many times. Antigen specificity is unknown. Unique molecular identifiers were built into the TCRbeta library. TCRdb fed the PCR reads into MiXCR, producing one record per CDR3 protein. The table includes about 460,000 distinct CDR3 sequences, about 10% detected once. The material was PBMCs, mostly from graft donor cells, obtained 180 days after TCRalphabeta/CD19-depleted stem cell transplant. The origin of this receptor is a female patient between 2 and 15 years old who had a stem cell transplant for aplastic anemia, so the T cells may come from the graft donor. V gene TRBV29-1 combines with J gene TRBJ1-4; the match to TRBD1 covers 7 bases. CDR3 coding DNA: TGCAGCGCAGAACAGGGGAAGGGTGAAAAACTGTTTTTT. As protein: CSAEQGKGEKLFF.